This TCR beta chain was sequenced in a study of T cells in narcolepsy. Here immunoSEQ multiplex PCR was the method, and the copy in TCRdb shows in-frame clones only, minus some. The sample has around 32,000 clones, more than 75% seen once. CDR3 length: 17 residues. After removal of 2 bases from V and 0 bases from J, the junction contained 8 bases not matched to a gene. Germline V gene lookup returns CDR1 MGHRA and CDR2 YSYEKL. The clonotype originates from a human donor with narcolepsy. The J gene is TRBJ1-2, the V gene TRBV4-1; 8 nucleotides match TRBD1. Sequenced material: CD45RA- memory CD4+ T cells from PBMCs. CDR3 nucleotides: TGCGCCAGCAGCCAACCGGGACAGGTGAAAGCTAACTATGGCTACACCTTC. Translation gives CASSQPGQVKANYGYTF.